Each of the 31 T cell receptor beta chains below was sequenced from the same sample in a study of response to subunit inactivated influenza vaccine. MiXCR, run by TCRdb on the RT-PCR reads, gives a single entry per CDR3 protein. The repertoire holds more than 550,000 distinct CDR3 sequences, around 11% seen once, with about 10% in the top ten. This material consisted of PBMCs from blood, taken on the day of vaccination. These receptors came from a man aged 45-65 years who received an inactivated influenza vaccine.

This chain uses TRBV5-1 with TRBJ1-2, with 8 bases fitting TRBD1. CDR1 is SGHRS and CDR2 is YFSETQ in the germline V gene. The ends lost 4 bases at V and 6 bases at J; junction bases unmatched: 11. CDR3 length: 15 residues. The DNA for the CDR3 is TGCGCCAGCAGCGGTGATATACAGGGGGGGAATGGCTACACCTTC. Its protein product is CASSGDIQGGNGYTF.

This clonotype has ten or more counts. J is TRBJ2-6 and V is TRBV5-1; D remains unclear. The CDR3 length is 14 residues. The germline V and J ends were trimmed by 4 bases and 0 bases, with 5 bases remaining between them. The germline V gene has CDR1 SGHRS and CDR2 YFSETQ. The CDR3 spells CASSPGSGANVLTF. The CDR3 nucleotides are TGCGCCAGCAGCCCAGGCTCTGGGGCCAACGTCCTGACTTTC.

The V gene is TRBV6-2 or TRBV6-3, the J gene TRBJ2-3, with TRBD2 matching 9 bases. V was clipped by 2 bases and J by 8 bases; unmatched bases: 11. There are 16 residues in the CDR3. Germline CDR1 MNHEY, CDR2 SVGEGT. The CDR3 region has the DNA TGTGCCAGCAGTTACCCGACTAGCGGTATAGGAGGTACGCAGTATTTT. As protein: CASSYPTSGIGGTQYF.

This clonotype was observed a handful of times. V and J are TRBV24-1 and TRBJ2-1; D gene uncertain. The CDR3 totals 15 residues. V was trimmed by 2 bases and J by 2 bases, leaving 9 bases between them. Germline CDR1 KGHDR, CDR2 SFDVKD. The CDR3, as DNA: TGTGCCACCAGTGATTCCCAACCGGCCTACAATGAGCAGTTCTTC. The encoded protein is CATSDSQPAYNEQFF.

The V gene is TRBV29-1, the J gene TRBJ2-2; TRBD2 matches at 7 bases. This CDR3 has 14 amino acids. The germline V gene encodes CDR1 SQVTM and CDR2 ANQGSEA. J was trimmed by 2 bases and V by 5 bases; bases with no gene match: 5. CDR3 nucleotides: TGCAGCGTTCAGGGAGGGAGCAACACCGGGGAGCTGTTTTTT. This translates into CSVQGGSNTGELFF.

The sample holds many counts of this clonotype. The chain joins TRBV7-2 to TRBJ2-3, with 8 bases aligning to TRBD2. CDR3 size: 17 residues. From germline, CDR1 is SGHTA and CDR2 FQGNSA. With V trimmed by 3 bases and J by 0 bases, 8 bases remained unmatched. CDR3 sequence (DNA): TGTGCCAGCAGCTTCTCCCTGGCGGGAGGAAGCACAGATACGCAGTATTTT. Translation: CASSFSLAGGSTDTQYF.

The rearrangement joins TRBV12-3 or TRBV12-4 to TRBJ2-1, with D perhaps being TRBD1 or TRBD2 (6 bases each). V shed 1 base and J shed 13 bases, with 17 bases lying between them. The CDR3 has 14 amino acids. The CDR3: CASSLDRVRTKQFF. CDR3 DNA: TGTGCCAGCAGTTTAGACAGGGTCAGGACTAAACAGTTCTTC.

The table lists this clonotype with a few counts. The V and J genes are TRBV7-2 and TRBJ2-7, with 11 bases identical to TRBD2. The CDR3 consists of 13 residues. V dropped 6 bases and J dropped 3; count of bases not matched to a gene: 1. Germline-derived CDR1 and CDR2 are SGHTA and FQGNSA. The CDR3 DNA reads as TGTGCCAGCAGAGGGACTAGCGGCTACGAGCAGTACTTC. Protein sequence: CASRGTSGYEQYF.

The chain links TRBV19 to TRBJ2-5; the D is unclear. With 7 bases removed from V and 5 bases from J, the gap between germline ends came to 14 bases. CDR1 is LNHDA, CDR2 SQIVND, per germline (reference sequence). CDR3 length: 13 residues. The CDR3 spells CASMARGRETQYF. Written as DNA, the CDR3 is TGTGCCAGTATGGCACGAGGCCGGGAGACCCAGTACTTC.

This clonotype was found a few times. The V call is TRBV11-2, the J call TRBJ2-1; the D gene is possibly TRBD2 (5 bases). V gave up 1 base and J gave up 9 bases, with 19 bases separating them. The CDR3 runs to 16 residues. Germline CDR1 reads SGHAT; CDR2 reads FQNNGV. CDR3 in amino acids: CASSLGLRAKGGEQFF. The CDR3 DNA reads TGTGCCAGCAGCTTAGGGTTGCGGGCGAAGGGCGGTGAGCAGTTCTTC. The complete variable domain, with remaining parts taken from reference TRBV11-2 and TRBJ2-1, reads EAGVAQSPRYKIIEKRQSVAFWCNPISGHATLYWYQQILGQGPKLLIQFQNNGVVDDSQLPKDRFSAERLKGVDSTLKIQPAKLEDSAVYLCASSLGLRAKGGEQFFGPGTRLTVL.

V and J are TRBV4-3 and TRBJ1-1; D ambiguous. The V gene's germline CDR1 is LGHNA and CDR2 YSLEER. The germline V and J ends were trimmed by 6 bases and 4 bases, with 15 bases remaining between them. The CDR3 loop spans 14 amino acids. The CDR3 sequence is CASRGHGDGTEAFF. The DNA of the CDR3 is TGCGCCAGCAGGGGTCACGGTGACGGCACTGAAGCTTTCTTT.

This clonotype has a handful of counts. The rearrangement uses TRBV20-1 and TRBJ2-7; 14 nucleotides align to TRBD2. V was clipped by 3 bases and J by 2 bases; unmatched bases: 15. The germline gives CDR1 DFQATT, CDR2 SNEGSKA (reference sequence). This CDR3 comprises 19 residues. DNA of the CDR3: TGCAGTGCTAGCGGGACTAGCGGGAGTGCTCTTGGTTCACCCTACGAGCAGTACTTC. Translating gives CSASGTSGSALGSPYEQYF.

This clonotype was counted at least ten times. Written as DNA, the CDR3 is TGCGCCAGTTCTTCACCCCTCCACTTT. It yields the protein CASSSPLHF. This rearrangement joins TRBV5-1 to TRBJ1-6, with D unclear. This CDR3 is built from 9 residues. Germline CDR1 is SGHRS and CDR2 is YFSETQ. V was trimmed by 8 bases and J by 9 bases, leaving 3 bases between them.

In this sample, this clonotype turned up many times. The genes are TRBV5-1 and TRBJ2-5, with D unclear. This CDR3 spans 13 amino acids. The V end was cut by 0 bases, the J end by 2 bases, with 5 bases between. The germline CDR1 and CDR2 sequences are SGHRS and YFSETQ. CDR3 in DNA: TGCGCCAGCAGCTTGGATTTACAAGAGACCCAGTACTTC. Translating gives CASSLDLQETQYF.

This clonotype was found a few times. The chain uses TRBV19 and TRBJ2-7, with 12 positions matching TRBD2. The V segment lost 6 bases and the J segment 2 bases; nucleotides outside the gene matches: 5. The length of the CDR3 is 15 residues. Germline CDR1 reads LNHDA; CDR2 reads SQIVND (reference sequence). The CDR3 protein is CASSRTSGTAYEQYF. The CDR3 region has the DNA TGTGCCAGTAGCCGGACTAGCGGGACGGCCTACGAGCAGTACTTC. The variable domain in full, completed from reference TRBV19 and TRBJ2-7, reads DGGITQSPKYLFRKEGQNVTLSCEQNLNHDAMYWYRQDPGQGLRLIYYSQIVNDFQKGDIAEGYSVSREKKESFPLTVTSAQKNPTAFYLCASSRTSGTAYEQYFGPGTRLTVT.

This clonotype has just a few counts. The chain uses TRBV6-2 or TRBV6-3 and TRBJ1-1, with D perhaps matching TRBD1 (6 bases). CDR3 length: 11 residues. Germline CDR1 MNHEY, CDR2 SVGEGT. Trimming cost V 2 bases and J 9 bases, with 7 bases left between them. DNA of the CDR3: TGTGCCAGCAGTTACCAGGGGAAAGCTTTCTTT. It specifies CASSYQGKAFF.

Only a few counts were recorded for this clonotype. This chain joins TRBV30 and TRBJ2-1; 9 bases align to TRBD2. J gave up 4 bases and V 2 bases, and 3 bases lay outside the gene matches. The CDR3 runs 14 residues. Germline V gene lookup returns CDR1 GTSNPN and CDR2 SVGIG (reference sequence). The CDR3 sequence: CAWSRAGGYNEQFF. CDR3 DNA: TGTGCCTGGAGTAGAGCGGGGGGTTACAATGAGCAGTTCTTC.

This rearrangement joins TRBV12-3 or TRBV12-4 to TRBJ1-5; possibly TRBD1 for D (5 bases). This CDR3 is 14 amino acids long. V was trimmed by 3 bases and J by 1 base, leaving 7 bases between them. CDR3 bases: TGTGCCAGCAGTTTCAGGGACAGCAATCAGCCCCAGCATTTT. Translated, it gives CASSFRDSNQPQHF.

This clonotype was counted at least ten times. The chain uses TRBV12-3 or TRBV12-4 and TRBJ2-7, with 9 positions matching TRBD1. The CDR3 is 14 residues long. Unmatched junction bases numbered 9, after V lost 5 bases and J lost 7 bases. The CDR3 DNA is TGTGCCAGCAGTAGGACAGGGGCGGTAGGGGAGCAGTACTTC. Residues: CASSRTGAVGEQYF.

V gene TRBV6-2 or TRBV6-3 combines with J gene TRBJ1-2; 9 positions match TRBD1. J gave up 4 bases and V 7 bases, and 10 bases lay outside the gene matches. The CDR3 has 15 residues. Germline values: CDR1 MNHEY, CDR2 SVGEGT. The CDR3: CASISADRGGYGYTF. The CDR3 nucleotides read TGTGCCAGCATATCGGCGGACAGGGGAGGCTATGGCTACACCTTC.

This clonotype was observed a few times. The chain is built from TRBV30 and TRBJ2-6; D is ambiguous. The germline gives CDR1 GTSNPN, CDR2 SVGIG (reference sequence). This CDR3 is 13 amino acids long. Trimming took off 3 bases at V and 2 bases at J, with 5 bases between the two ends. The CDR3 DNA reads TGTGCCTGGAGGCCTGCTGGGGCCAACGTCCTGACTTTC. As protein: CAWRPAGANVLTF.

The chain carries TRBV7-9 and TRBJ2-1; TRBD2 might be the D (5 bases). Trimming removed 8 bases at V and 0 bases at J, with 17 bases between. The CDR3 is 16 amino acids. The V gene's germline CDR1 is SEHNR and CDR2 FQNEAQ (reference sequence). CDR3 loop: CASPSGRAISYNEQFF. DNA of the CDR3: TGTGCCAGCCCCTCCGGGCGGGCGATCTCCTACAATGAGCAGTTCTTC.

The genes are TRBV27 and TRBJ2-7, with D possibly TRBD1 on 6 matching bases. Germline values: CDR1 MNHEY, CDR2 SMNVEV (reference sequence). The CDR3 is made up of 13 amino acids. V was clipped by 3 bases and J by 7 bases, with 13 bases between them. The chain's CDR3 is CASSFFRGKEQYF. The CDR3 DNA is TGTGCCAGCAGTTTTTTCAGGGGTAAAGAGCAGTACTTC.

This clonotype was counted between two and nine times. This sequence joins TRBV10-3 and TRBJ2-7, with D maybe TRBD1 (6 bases). V lost 3 bases, J lost 4 bases, and 10 bases lay in between. Germline V gene lookup returns CDR1 ENHRY and CDR2 SYGVKD. The CDR3 loop spans 13 amino acids. The CDR3 coding sequence is TGTGCCATCAGTGAAAAACAGGGATACGAGCAGTACTTC. Residues: CAISEKQGYEQYF.

This clonotype was seen more than once but under ten times. The chain is built from TRBV7-9 and TRBJ2-3; D is unclear. The germline V gene has CDR1 SEHNR and CDR2 FQNEAQ (reference sequence). The CDR3 length is 13 residues. Deletions cut 1 base from V and 9 bases from J, with 11 bases between. The CDR3 spells CASSLEGPPTQYF. CDR3 in DNA: TGTGCCAGCAGCTTAGAAGGCCCGCCAACGCAGTATTTT.

The rearrangement joins TRBV24-1 to TRBJ2-7, with D possibly being TRBD1 or TRBD2 (5 bases each). V lost 3 bases and J lost 6, with 20 bases in between. This CDR3 has 16 amino acids. Germline V gene data show CDR1 as KGHDR and CDR2 as SFDVKD. The CDR3: CATSDRAGTLTAEQYF. The CDR3 DNA follows: TGTGCCACCAGTGATCGCGCCGGGACCCTCACGGCCGAGCAGTACTTC.

The rearrangement joins TRBV11-2 to TRBJ1-3; the D is unclear. CDR1 and CDR2 (germline): SGHAT, FQNNGV. V shed 5 bases and J shed 5 bases, with 10 bases lying between them. The CDR3 consists of 13 residues. The CDR3: CASSQGWRNTIYF. DNA of the CDR3: TGTGCCAGCAGCCAAGGATGGAGAAACACCATATATTTT.

This clonotype was recorded a few times. The rearrangement links TRBV5-6 to TRBJ2-6, with TRBD1 as a possible D gene (6 bases). V lost 2 bases, J lost 3 bases, and 15 bases lay in between. The V gene's germline CDR1 is SGHDT and CDR2 YYEEEE. CDR3 length: 17 residues. CDR3: CASSFSGQTLGANVLTF. DNA for the CDR3: TGTGCCAGCAGCTTTTCCGGACAGACGCTTGGGGCCAACGTCCTGACTTTC.

This clonotype showed up just a few times. The chain has TRBV28 and TRBJ2-5; unclear D gene. V lost 8 bases and J 5 bases, leaving 12 bases between the germline ends. The CDR3 is 12 amino acids. Per germline, CDR1 MDHEN and CDR2 SYDVKM. This CDR3 is CASSSQLETQYF. The CDR3 DNA sequence: TGTGCCAGCTCATCCCAGTTGGAGACCCAGTACTTC.

The genes are TRBV6-1 and TRBJ2-7, with no clear D. Germline assignment: CDR1 MNHNS and CDR2 SASEGT. V was trimmed by 6 bases and J by 6 bases, leaving 6 bases between them. The CDR3 has 10 amino acids. The CDR3 nucleotides read TGTGCCAGCAGGGAGACCGAGCAGTACTTC. Its protein is CASRETEQYF.

This clonotype was seen ten or more times. The chain uses TRBV5-1 and TRBJ2-5; D perhaps matches TRBD2 (6 bases). Germline V lookup: CDR1 SGHRS, CDR2 YFSETQ. This CDR3 has 15 amino acids. V lost 0 bases and J lost 5, with 14 bases in between. DNA for the CDR3: TGCGCCAGCAGCTTGGTCAACTCAGGGAGGGAGACCCAGTACTTC. Its protein product is CASSLVNSGRETQYF.